Given below is one T cell receptor beta chain in context. This sample was included in a study of blood T cell repertoires in COVID-19. About the study: The origin of the acute and convalescent COVID-19 samples was the United States, Italy and Spain. The analysed material was cDNA or gDNA that came from T cells, B-cell-depleted T cells, or PBMCs.

In the study's own analysis: It was from reference gene primer amplification that nucleated cell counts were estimated. Produced via immunoSEQ multiplex PCR; TCRdb's table is partial and in-frame only. From that table come the V and J calls and clone size; the DNA was used to work out D and trimming. The table has just under 95,000 clones, over 60% seen once. Sequencing was carried out using peripheral blood. The source is a man in his fifties who had recovered from COVID-19.

The CDR3 DNA reads TGTGCCAGCAGCCAAGAACAGGGGCGCGGAAACTATGGCTACACCTTC. Protein sequence: CASSQEQGRGNYGYTF. The rearrangement links TRBV4-2 to TRBJ1-2; 7 bases line up with TRBD1. Trimming took 0 bases from V and 2 from J; bases not matched to a gene: 6. CDR3 length: 16 residues. Germline V gene sequence: CDR1 LGHNA, CDR2 YNFKEQ.